The 30 T cell receptor beta chains below come from one sample, sequenced in a study of blood T cells in healthy people across ages. Using a J-beta primer mix together with a sample-barcoded 5' primer, a second PCR was run for about 6 to 11 cycles. TCRdb re-derived calls from the 5' RACE reads in MiXCR, one entry per CDR3 protein. The data hold 500,000 to 650,000 distinct CDR3 sequences, with around a quarter observed a single time. These records were also assigned to another study, of T cells of mothers and their children.

Sequencing was carried out using blood. All receptors derive from a boy aged 2 to 10 in good health.

J is TRBJ2-1 and V is TRBV5-1; D remains ambiguous. CDR1 is SGHRS and CDR2 is YFSETQ in the germline V gene. Deletions cut 0 bases from V and 7 bases from J, with 11 bases between. The CDR3 covers 14 residues. This CDR3 is CASSLGAAQNEQFF. In DNA, the CDR3 is TGCGCCAGCAGCTTGGGAGCAGCCCAGAATGAGCAGTTCTTC.

This clonotype was seen more than once but under ten times. The J gene is TRBJ2-3, the V gene TRBV27, with D hard to call. Germline CDR1 and CDR2: MNHEY and SMNVEV (reference sequence). V lost 11 bases, J lost 0 bases, and 12 bases lay in between. There are 13 residues in the CDR3. The CDR3 coding sequence is TGTGCCTCCAGAGCAGGTAGCACAGATACGCAGTATTTT. This codes for CASRAGSTDTQYF.

This clonotype was recorded at least ten times. V usage is TRBV29-1 and J usage is TRBJ2-3; 7 bases are shared with TRBD1. The CDR3 length is 14 residues. Per germline, CDR1 SQVTM and CDR2 ANQGSEA. Trimming removed 7 bases from V and 0 bases from J; junction bases left unmatched: 7. The CDR3 DNA sequence: TGCAGCGCGAGGGGACAGATTAGCACAGATACGCAGTATTTT. The encoded protein is CSARGQISTDTQYF.

The CDR3 DNA reads TGTGCCAGCAGCTTGTCCCCTTTCCTAGCGGGGGCCCTCCAAGAGACCCAGTACTTC. It encodes CASSLSPFLAGALQETQYF. The rearrangement links TRBV5-5 to TRBJ2-5, with 10 bases fitting TRBD2. Looked up from germline, CDR1 is SGHKS and CDR2 is YYEKEE (reference sequence). The CDR3 totals 19 residues. The V gene end was trimmed by 1 base and the J gene end by 1 base; junction bases not matched to a gene: 13.

The rearrangement links TRBV29-1 to TRBJ2-5, with a possible D match to TRBD2 (6 bases). Germline V CDR1 and CDR2: SQVTM, ANQGSEA. CDR3 length equals 12 residues. The CDR3 nucleotides are TGCTGCTCCCGGGACTTCCAAGAGACCCAGTACTTC. Protein: CCSRDFQETQYF.

The rearrangement links TRBV4-3 to TRBJ1-1; D gene uncertain. The CDR3 consists of 15 residues. Looked up from germline, CDR1 is LGHNA and CDR2 is YSLEER. V gave up 1 base and J gave up 0 bases, with 9 bases separating them. CDR3 sequence reads: CASSQGEKLNTEAFF. The CDR3 nucleotides are TGCGCCAGCAGCCAAGGGGAGAAACTGAACACTGAAGCTTTCTTT.

The chain has TRBV6-5 and TRBJ2-1; TRBD2 agrees at 8 bases. The CDR3 runs 14 residues. The junction had 2 bases not matched to a gene; V was cut back by 1 base and J by 6 bases. The germline V gene encodes CDR1 MNHEY and CDR2 SVGAGI. CDR3 nucleotides: TGTGCCAGCAGTTACTTCGGGACTAGCAATGAGCAGTTCTTC. It specifies CASSYFGTSNEQFF.

A few counts support this clonotype. V gene TRBV2 combines with J gene TRBJ1-3; D unresolved. CDR3 length equals 13 residues. CDR1 and CDR2 from the germline V gene are SNHLY and FYNNEI. Trimming left V 8 bases short and J 4 bases short, with 12 bases between. The CDR3 DNA is TGTGCCAGCGTTTCAGACCAAGGAAACACCATATATTTT. Encoded protein: CASVSDQGNTIYF.

The gene calls are TRBV6-6 and TRBJ2-7; TRBD2 might be the D (6 bases). Trimming removed 4 bases at V and 3 bases at J, with 10 bases between. Germline CDR1 reads MNHNY; CDR2 reads SVGAGI (reference sequence). This CDR3 spans 13 amino acids. The DNA of the CDR3 is TGTGCCAGCAGTTCGGGAGTGATCTACGAGCAGTACTTC. The encoded protein is CASSSGVIYEQYF.

The rearrangement uses TRBV5-1 and TRBJ2-7; 9 bases agree with TRBD1. The CDR3 is made up of 20 amino acids. V dropped 4 bases and J dropped 3; count of bases not matched to a gene: 23. Germline V gene data show CDR1 as SGHRS and CDR2 as YFSETQ. The CDR3 reads CASSAERPGQGLYRYYEQYF. CDR3 coding DNA: TGCGCCAGCAGCGCCGAGAGACCGGGACAGGGATTGTATCGCTACTACGAGCAGTACTTC.

The chain links TRBV7-9 to TRBJ2-5, with TRBD1 identical over 12 bases. The CDR3 extends over 16 amino acids. V was clipped by 4 bases and J by 5 bases; unmatched bases: 8. Germline CDR1 reads SEHNR; CDR2 reads FQNEAQ (reference sequence). The CDR3 DNA sequence: TGTGCCAGCAGCTATCCCCGGGACAGGGGGCCGGAGACCCAGTACTTC. Protein sequence: CASSYPRDRGPETQYF. Looking up the rest from reference TRBV7-9 and TRBJ2-5 gives the full variable domain: DTGVSQNPRHKITKRGQNVTFRCDPISEHNRLYWYRQTLGQGPEFLTYFQNEAQLEKSRLLSDRFSAERPKGSFSTLEIQRTEQGDSAMYLCASSYPRDRGPETQYFGPGTRLLVL.

The sample holds one count of this clonotype. The V and J genes are TRBV6-5 and TRBJ2-5; no reliable D call. This CDR3 is 15 amino acids long. Deletions cut 1 base from V and 1 base from J, with 10 bases between. Germline V gene lookup returns CDR1 MNHEY and CDR2 SVGAGI. The CDR3 nucleotides read TGTGCCAGCAGTTACTTTGAAGGATCCCAAGAGACCCAGTACTTC. Translating it yields CASSYFEGSQETQYF.

In this sample, this clonotype turned up a few times. The rearrangement joins TRBV20-1 to TRBJ2-1; 9 positions match TRBD2. The CDR3 is 15 residues long. J lost 5 bases, V lost 4 bases, and 9 bases had no gene match. Germline assignment: CDR1 DFQATT and CDR2 SNEGSKA (reference sequence). The CDR3 DNA is TGCAGTGCTACTATTAGCGGGAGTTGGCACAATGAGCAGTTCTTC. It is translated as CSATISGSWHNEQFF.

Ten or more counts support this clonotype. The chain is built from TRBV6-5 and TRBJ1-1; TRBD1 matches at 8 bases. Trimming removed 5 bases from V and 1 base from J; junction bases left unmatched: 3. Per germline, CDR1 MNHEY and CDR2 SVGAGI. The CDR3 has 14 amino acids. In nucleotides, the CDR3 is TGTGCCAGCAGTCGTGGGACAGGGAACACTGAAGCTTTCTTT. This sequence encodes CASSRGTGNTEAFF.

The chain combines TRBV20-1 with TRBJ2-5; 12 bases agree with TRBD2. V lost 4 bases to trimming and J lost 2 bases; unmatched junction nucleotides: 2. Germline V CDR1 and CDR2: DFQATT, SNEGSKA (reference sequence). The CDR3 is 14 amino acids. CDR3 coding DNA: TGCAGTGCTAAAGGGACTAGCGGGCAAGAGACCCAGTACTTC. Amino acid sequence: CSAKGTSGQETQYF.

The J gene is TRBJ1-1, the V gene TRBV30; 8 nucleotides match TRBD1. CDR1 is GTSNPN and CDR2 is SVGIG in the germline V gene (reference sequence). The CDR3 sequence is 12 residues long. Trimming cost V 8 bases and J 2 bases; bases outside gene matches: 4. As DNA, the CDR3 is TGTGCCCAGGACAGGGACAACACTGAAGCTTTCTTT. As protein: CAQDRDNTEAFF.

As concerns this clonotype: At one end the junction does not follow the germline gene, possibly because of a read error. The chain has TRBV7-6 and TRBJ1-3; 9 bases line up with TRBD1. The V gene's germline CDR1 is SGHVS and CDR2 FNYEAQ. The CDR3 is 14 amino acids. CDR3 region: CASSARQGVNTISF. Here the CDR3 DNA reads TGTGCCAGCAGCGCCCGACAGGGGGTAAACACCATATCTTTT.

The V gene is TRBV6-5, the J gene TRBJ2-7, with D possibly being TRBD2 (7 bases). Per the germline V gene, CDR1 is MNHEY and CDR2 is SVGAGI. The V and J ends lost 5 bases and 2 bases respectively, with 16 bases between them. The CDR3 is made up of 15 amino acids. The CDR3, as DNA: TGTGCCAGCAGTGGCCGGGGGGCAGGCGCCTACGAGCAGTACTTC. Its protein is CASSGRGAGAYEQYF.

V and J are TRBV4-2 and TRBJ2-7; 10 bases are a match to TRBD1. The CDR3 covers 16 residues. Germline CDR1 and CDR2: LGHNA and YNFKEQ. Unmatched junction bases numbered 8, after V lost 0 bases and J lost 6 bases. The CDR3 nucleotides are TGTGCCAGCAGCCAAGAAGCCCTGGACAGGGGGAGCGAGCAGTACTTC. Translating it yields CASSQEALDRGSEQYF.

The chain links TRBV6-5 to TRBJ2-7, with D perhaps TRBD2 (5 bases). The CDR3 has 14 residues. Trimming removed 4 bases from V and 3 bases from J, with 13 bases in between. Per the germline V gene, CDR1 is MNHEY and CDR2 is SVGAGI. CDR3 protein: CASSSSFGLYEQYF. In DNA, the CDR3 is TGTGCCAGCAGTTCCTCATTCGGACTCTACGAGCAGTACTTC.

The chain employs TRBV11-2 and TRBJ2-1; D not certain. The CDR3 contains 13 residues. V was cut by 3 bases and J by 9 bases, with 12 bases left in between. CDR1 is SGHAT, CDR2 FQNNGV, per germline. The DNA for the CDR3 is TGTGCCAGCAGCTTCCGGGTGGACGGTGAGCAGTTCTTC. It codes for CASSFRVDGEQFF. The whole variable domain, remainder taken from reference TRBV11-2 and TRBJ2-1, is EAGVAQSPRYKIIEKRQSVAFWCNPISGHATLYWYQQILGQGPKLLIQFQNNGVVDDSQLPKDRFSAERLKGVDSTLKIQPAKLEDSAVYLCASSFRVDGEQFFGPGTRLTVL.

This clonotype was seen a few times. The genes are TRBV12-3 or TRBV12-4 and TRBJ1-1; a possible D gene is TRBD1 (5 bases). The CDR3 spans 15 residues. V was pared by 7 bases and J by 4 bases, with 19 bases between. CDR3 loop: CASTVHWAQGTEAFF. CDR3 DNA sequence: TGTGCCAGCACCGTTCATTGGGCGCAGGGCACTGAAGCTTTCTTT.

This clonotype came up a few times. The J gene is TRBJ2-7, the V gene TRBV20-1; 9 nucleotides align to TRBD1. CDR1 and CDR2 (germline): DFQATT, SNEGSKA (reference sequence). The CDR3 has 13 residues. The CDR3 sequence is CSAMTGGSYEQYF. The CDR3 bases are TGCAGCGCAATGACAGGGGGATCCTACGAGCAGTACTTC.

This clonotype appeared a few times. The chain uses TRBV5-1 and TRBJ2-4; a weak D match, TRBD1 (6 bases). Looked up from germline, CDR1 is SGHRS and CDR2 is YFSETQ. V lost 8 bases and J lost 7, with 16 bases in between. The CDR3 loop spans 13 amino acids. CDR3 coding DNA: TGCGCCAGATCTGAAAGGGGGTGGAACATTCAGTACTTC. It translates to CARSERGWNIQYF.

The chain uses TRBV7-8 and TRBJ2-7; D not resolved. The CDR3 covers 13 residues. From germline, CDR1 is SGHVS and CDR2 FQNEAQ. Trimming took 3 bases from V and 2 from J, leaving 8 bases between them. CDR3 region: CASSFQKPYEQYF. DNA for the CDR3: TGTGCCAGCAGCTTCCAGAAACCCTACGAGCAGTACTTC.

In this sample, this clonotype turned up a few times. The gene calls are TRBV30 and TRBJ2-1; D remains unclear. The J call may be in error: the DNA end matches TRBJ2-5 better. Germline V gene sequence: CDR1 GTSNPN, CDR2 SVGIG (reference sequence). The CDR3 has 8 residues. CDR3 protein: CAWSSQYF. The CDR3 DNA follows: TGTGCCTGGAGTTCCCAGTACTTC.

The rearrangement joins TRBV28 to TRBJ2-5, with no clear D. The end of the DNA aligns better with TRBJ2-1, so the J call may be wrong. Germline CDR1 and CDR2: MDHEN and SYDVKM. The CDR3 extends over 13 amino acids. The DNA of the CDR3 is TGTGCCAGCAGCCCGGTTCAAGGTAATGAGCAGTTCTTC. It specifies CASSPVQGNEQFF.

This clonotype turned up a few times. The rearrangement links TRBV12-3 or TRBV12-4 to TRBJ2-1, with 7 bases matching TRBD2. V was pared by 7 bases and J by 7 bases, with 7 bases of the junction left unmatched. CDR3 length: 13 amino acids. CDR3 protein: CASTPGLRNEQFF. DNA for the CDR3: TGTGCCAGCACACCGGGACTAAGAAATGAGCAGTTCTTC.

The V gene is TRBV29-1, the J gene TRBJ2-5; 11 bases agree with TRBD2. Germline values: CDR1 SQVTM, CDR2 ANQGSEA. V trimming: 7 bases; J trimming: 4 bases; junction bases outside the gene matches: 5. The CDR3 runs 13 residues. As DNA, the CDR3 is TGCAGCGGTAGCGGGAGGGGAATAGAGACCCAGTACTTC. It translates to CSGSGRGIETQYF.

This clonotype has a single count. The junction and the germline gene differ at one end; a read error may be behind it. The chain employs TRBV20-1 and TRBJ1-5, with 7 bases that match TRBD1. Germline values: CDR1 DFQATT, CDR2 SNEGSKA (reference sequence). The CDR3 is 14 residues long. This chain's CDR3 is CSAKTGNSNQPQHF. DNA for the CDR3: TGCAGCGCTAAGACAGGGAATAGCAATCAGCCCCAGCATTTT.